The rows below give T cell receptor beta chains drawn from one sample of a study of T cell repertoires in cytomegalovirus infection. These receptors have no known antigen. TCRdb itself ran the reads through MiXCR, one entry per CDR3 protein. There are hundreds of thousands of distinct CDR3 sequences in the sample; approximately 46% occur only once, and 35% to 50% lies in the top ten. The sequenced sample was cultured PBMCs, obtained from culture after CMV antigen stimulation. Receptor source: a human donor in good health (CMV status not recorded). Some clones in this sample may be carry-over from other donors' samples. The CDR3 runs from the conserved cysteine through the conserved F or W. A D gene is named only where the DNA matches it firmly. A row's size may be missing; if present it is once, few, many or a size class.

TRBV7-2 . . CASSFAGPLYNEQFF
TRBV20-1 . . CSADVVAYNEQFF
TRBV6-6 . TRBD1 CASSLGPGTGQYF
TRBV28 . . CASSFGGGRYNEQFF
TRBV7-2 few . CASSPLSSSYNEQFF
TRBV7-9 few TRBD2 CASPGIRGDEQFF
TRBV4-3 . . CASSQDILKSRYF
TRBV6-6 . TRBD2 CASSYRASGSSDTQYF
TRBV10-2 . . CASRGLADSYNEQFF
TRBV11-2 . . CASSLERGGLDEQFF
TRBV10-3 . . CAISPPINIVPYEQYF